Below are 9 T cell receptor beta chains sequenced from a single sample in a study of T cell responses to AZD1222 COVID-19 vaccine. Repertoires were generated with immunoSEQ multiplex PCR, while TCRdb's copy carries only in-frame clones and drops some. Here the sample spans about 150,000 clones, approximately 84% being singletons. Sequenced here: peripheral blood, sampled on day 0 of AZD1222 vaccination. These receptors were obtained from an adult in good health.

V and J are TRBV18 and TRBJ2-6, with D perhaps being TRBD1 or TRBD2 (5 bases each). The CDR3 spans 20 residues. Germline V gives CDR1 KGHSH, CDR2 LQKENI. Trimming shortened V by 6 bases and J by 0 bases, and 24 bases separated the two germline ends. CDR3 coding DNA: TGTGCCAGCTCGACGAGCGTGAGGGGCCGACAGTTCTCTGGGGCCAACGTCCTGACTTTC. Its translation: CASSTSVRGRQFSGANVLTF.

The chain has TRBV7-5 and TRBJ1-6. TRBV7-5 is given as a pseudogene. The CDR3 extends over 15 amino acids. The CDR3 coding sequence is TGTGCCAGAAGCTTAGACGCCTCCTATAATTCACCCCTCCACTTT. Its translation: CARSLDASYNSPLHF.

This clone was observed once. The chain couples TRBV5-1 to TRBJ2-2, with 8 nucleotides matching TRBD1. Germline V lookup: CDR1 SGHRS, CDR2 YFSETQ. The CDR3 has 17 amino acids. With 0 bases clipped from V and 1 base from J, the junction kept 5 bases outside the gene matches. CDR3 DNA: TGCGCCAGCAGCTTGGTTTTTGGGACAGGGAACACCGGGGAGCTGTTTTTT. It is translated as CASSLVFGTGNTGELFF.

This clone was observed a few times. The chain uses TRBV3-1 (or the pseudogene TRBV3-2) and TRBJ2-7, with D tentatively TRBD1 (5 bases). The CDR3 is 14 residues long. V lost 0 bases and J 7 bases, leaving 13 bases between the germline ends. Germline V gene sequence: CDR1 LGHDT, CDR2 YNNKEL (reference sequence). The CDR3 protein is CASSQEGRGREQYF. The CDR3 bases are TGTGCCAGCAGCCAAGAGGGAAGGGGTAGGGAGCAGTACTTC.

The V gene is TRBV29-1, the J gene TRBJ2-1, with D tentatively TRBD1 or TRBD2 (5 bases each). CDR1 and CDR2 (germline): SQVTM, ANQGSEA. Trimming cost V 3 bases and J 6 bases, with 15 bases left between them. This CDR3 is 14 amino acids long. CDR3 DNA: TGCAGCGTTGAGGGGTCCGGGACGAGCAATGAGCAGTTCTTC. Its protein is CSVEGSGTSNEQFF.

The chain uses TRBV10-3 and TRBJ1-6; D unresolved. Per germline, CDR1 ENHRY and CDR2 SYGVKD. The CDR3 covers 15 residues. V was cut by 6 bases and J by 4 bases, with 13 bases left in between. CDR3 protein: CAIRSIDSYNSPLHF. CDR3 nucleotides: TGTGCCATCAGGAGTATCGATTCATATAATTCACCCCTCCACTTT.

This chain links TRBV7-3 with TRBJ1-2; D is ambiguous. Germline assignment: CDR1 SGHTA and CDR2 FQGTGA. The length of the CDR3 is 13 residues. The V end lost 1 base, the J end lost 7 bases, and 10 bases lay between the germline ends. CDR3 coding DNA: TGTGCCAGCAGCTTAAACCCGGGAGGTGGCTACACCTTC. Its translation: CASSLNPGGGYTF.

This chain connects TRBV28 to TRBJ1-2; 9 bases agree with TRBD1. CDR3 length equals 15 residues. Germline V gives CDR1 MDHEN, CDR2 SYDVKM. The ends lost 2 bases at V and 8 bases at J; junction bases unmatched: 9. This CDR3 is CASSLVTGGLGGYTF. In DNA, the CDR3 is TGTGCCAGCAGTTTAGTTACAGGGGGCCTTGGGGGCTACACCTTC.

This chain connects TRBV7-2 to TRBJ2-5, with D uncertain. CDR1 is SGHTA, CDR2 FQGNSA, per germline. CDR3 length: 13 amino acids. Trimming left V 1 base short and J 4 bases short, with 7 bases between. CDR3 in amino acids: CASSLGRVETQYF. In nucleotides, the CDR3 is TGTGCCAGCAGCTTAGGACGGGTAGAGACCCAGTACTTC.